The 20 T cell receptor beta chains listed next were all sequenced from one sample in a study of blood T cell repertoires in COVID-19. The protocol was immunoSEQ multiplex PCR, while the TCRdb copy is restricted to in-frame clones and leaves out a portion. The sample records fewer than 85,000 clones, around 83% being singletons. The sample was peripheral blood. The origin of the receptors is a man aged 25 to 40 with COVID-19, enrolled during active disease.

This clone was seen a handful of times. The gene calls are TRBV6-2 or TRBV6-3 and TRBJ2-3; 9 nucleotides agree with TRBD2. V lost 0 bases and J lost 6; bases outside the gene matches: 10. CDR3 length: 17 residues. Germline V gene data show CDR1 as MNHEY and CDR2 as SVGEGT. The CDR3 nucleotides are TGTGCCAGCAGTTACTCGCGCCTCTCTAGCGGGATGGATACGCAGTATTTT. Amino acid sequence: CASSYSRLSSGMDTQYF.

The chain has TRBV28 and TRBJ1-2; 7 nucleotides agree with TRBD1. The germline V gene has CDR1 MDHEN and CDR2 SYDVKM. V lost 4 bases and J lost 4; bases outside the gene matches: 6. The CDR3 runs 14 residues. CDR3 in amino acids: CASSWDSSSYGYTF. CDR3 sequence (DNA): TGTGCCAGCAGTTGGGACAGTTCGTCCTATGGCTACACCTTC.

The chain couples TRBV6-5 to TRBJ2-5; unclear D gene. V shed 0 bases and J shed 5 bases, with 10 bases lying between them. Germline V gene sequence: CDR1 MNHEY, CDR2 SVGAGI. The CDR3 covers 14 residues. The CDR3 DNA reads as TGTGCCAGCAGTTACTCCGGGTCCCCGGAGACCCAGTACTTC. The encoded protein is CASSYSGSPETQYF.

The CDR3 nucleotides are TGCGCCAGCAGCTTACTCGGGTATAGCAATCAGCCCCAGCATTTT. Protein: CASSLLGYSNQPQHF. The V and J genes are TRBV5-1 and TRBJ1-5, with D hard to call. This CDR3 region has 15 residues. Germline V gene lookup returns CDR1 SGHRS and CDR2 YFSETQ. V lost 2 bases and J lost 0, with 9 bases in between.

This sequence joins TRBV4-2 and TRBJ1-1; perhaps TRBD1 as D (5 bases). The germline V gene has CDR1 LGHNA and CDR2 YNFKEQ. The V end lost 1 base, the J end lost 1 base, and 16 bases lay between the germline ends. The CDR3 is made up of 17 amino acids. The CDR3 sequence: CASSQVQATDSNTEAFF. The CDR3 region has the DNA TGTGCCAGCAGCCAAGTTCAAGCGACAGATTCGAACACTGAAGCTTTCTTT.

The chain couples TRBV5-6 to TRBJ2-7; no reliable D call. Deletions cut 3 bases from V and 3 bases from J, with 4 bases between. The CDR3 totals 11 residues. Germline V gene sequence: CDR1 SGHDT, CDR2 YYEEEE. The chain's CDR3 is CASSSLYEQYF. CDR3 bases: TGTGCCAGCAGCTCCCTCTACGAGCAGTACTTC.

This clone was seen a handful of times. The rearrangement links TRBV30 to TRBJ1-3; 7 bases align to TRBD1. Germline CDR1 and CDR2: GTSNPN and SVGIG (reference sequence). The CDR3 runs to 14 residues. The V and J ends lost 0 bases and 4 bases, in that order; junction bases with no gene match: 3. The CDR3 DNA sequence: TGTGCCTGGAGTGTCGGGACAGCGGGAAACACCATATATTTT. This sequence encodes CAWSVGTAGNTIYF.

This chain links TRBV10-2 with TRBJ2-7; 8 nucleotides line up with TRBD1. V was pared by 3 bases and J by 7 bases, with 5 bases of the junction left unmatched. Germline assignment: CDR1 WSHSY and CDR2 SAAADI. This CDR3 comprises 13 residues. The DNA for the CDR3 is TGCGCCAGCAGTGACAGGGGGCTAAAAGAGCAGTACTTC. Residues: CASSDRGLKEQYF.

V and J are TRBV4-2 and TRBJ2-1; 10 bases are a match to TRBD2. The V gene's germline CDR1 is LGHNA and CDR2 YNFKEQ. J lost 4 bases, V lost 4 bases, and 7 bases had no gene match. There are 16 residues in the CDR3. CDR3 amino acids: CASSPGLARVYNEQFF. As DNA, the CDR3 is TGTGCCAGCAGCCCGGGACTAGCGAGGGTATACAATGAGCAGTTCTTC.

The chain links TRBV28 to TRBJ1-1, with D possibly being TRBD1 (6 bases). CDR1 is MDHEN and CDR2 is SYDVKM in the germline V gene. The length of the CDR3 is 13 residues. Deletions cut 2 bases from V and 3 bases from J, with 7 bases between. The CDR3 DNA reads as TGTGCCAGCAGTTTAGCAGGGGACACTGAAGCTTTCTTT. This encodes CASSLAGDTEAFF.

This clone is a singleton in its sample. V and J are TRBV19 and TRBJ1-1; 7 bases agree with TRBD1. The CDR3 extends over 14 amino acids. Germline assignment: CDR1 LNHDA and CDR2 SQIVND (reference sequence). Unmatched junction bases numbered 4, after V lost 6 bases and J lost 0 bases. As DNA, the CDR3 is TGTGCCAGTAGAGAGGGGGCCATGAACACTGAAGCTTTCTTT. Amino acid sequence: CASREGAMNTEAFF.

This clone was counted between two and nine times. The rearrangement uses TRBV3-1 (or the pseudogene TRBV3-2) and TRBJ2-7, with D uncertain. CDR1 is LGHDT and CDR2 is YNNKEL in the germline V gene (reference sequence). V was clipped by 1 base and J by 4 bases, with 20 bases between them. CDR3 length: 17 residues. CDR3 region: CASSQVLQARWAYEQYF. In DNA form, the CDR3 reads TGTGCCAGCAGCCAAGTTCTCCAAGCCCGGTGGGCTTACGAGCAGTACTTC.

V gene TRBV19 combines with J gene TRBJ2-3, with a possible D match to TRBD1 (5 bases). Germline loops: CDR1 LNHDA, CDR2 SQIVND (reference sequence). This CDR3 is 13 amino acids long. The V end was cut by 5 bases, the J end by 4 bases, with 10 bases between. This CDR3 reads CASSLIRADTQYF. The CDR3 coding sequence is TGTGCCAGTAGTCTAATCAGGGCAGATACGCAGTATTTT.

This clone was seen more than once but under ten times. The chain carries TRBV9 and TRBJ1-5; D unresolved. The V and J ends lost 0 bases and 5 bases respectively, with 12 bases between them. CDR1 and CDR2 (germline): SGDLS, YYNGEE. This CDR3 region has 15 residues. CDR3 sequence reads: CASSVGSQPDQPQHF. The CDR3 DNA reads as TGTGCCAGCAGCGTAGGTTCACAGCCCGATCAGCCCCAGCATTTT.

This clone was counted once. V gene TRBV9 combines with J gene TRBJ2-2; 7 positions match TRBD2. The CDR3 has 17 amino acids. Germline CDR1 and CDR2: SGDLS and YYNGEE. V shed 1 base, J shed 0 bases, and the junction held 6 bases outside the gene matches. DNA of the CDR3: TGTGCCAGCAGCGTAAGGCTCGGGGGGTCGAACACCGGGGAGCTGTTTTTT. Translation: CASSVRLGGSNTGELFF.

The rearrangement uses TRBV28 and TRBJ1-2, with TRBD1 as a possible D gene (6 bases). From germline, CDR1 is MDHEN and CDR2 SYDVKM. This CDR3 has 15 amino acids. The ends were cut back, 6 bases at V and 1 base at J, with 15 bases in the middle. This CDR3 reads CASSPPGHRNYGYTF. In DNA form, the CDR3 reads TGTGCCAGCAGCCCCCCGGGACACCGTAACTATGGCTACACCTTC.

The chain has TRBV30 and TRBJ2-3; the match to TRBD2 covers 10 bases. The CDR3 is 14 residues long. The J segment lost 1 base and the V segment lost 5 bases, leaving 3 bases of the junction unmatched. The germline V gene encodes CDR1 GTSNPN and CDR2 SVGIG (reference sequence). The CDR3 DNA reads TGTGCCTGGTCGCTAGCGGGGGGCACAGATACGCAGTATTTT. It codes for CAWSLAGGTDTQYF.

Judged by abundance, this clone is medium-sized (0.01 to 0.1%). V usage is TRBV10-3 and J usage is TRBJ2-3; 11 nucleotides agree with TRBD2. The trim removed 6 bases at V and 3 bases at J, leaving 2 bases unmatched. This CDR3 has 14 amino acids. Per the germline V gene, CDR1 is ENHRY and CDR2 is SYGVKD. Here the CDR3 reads CAISGTSGTDTQYF. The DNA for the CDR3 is TGTGCCATCAGCGGGACTAGCGGAACAGATACGCAGTATTTT.

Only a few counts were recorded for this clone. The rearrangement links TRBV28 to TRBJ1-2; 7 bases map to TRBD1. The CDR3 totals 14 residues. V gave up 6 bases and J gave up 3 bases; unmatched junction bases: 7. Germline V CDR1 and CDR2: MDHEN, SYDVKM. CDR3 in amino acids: CASREQGSHYGYTF. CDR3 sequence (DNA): TGTGCCAGCAGAGAACAGGGGTCACACTATGGCTACACCTTC.

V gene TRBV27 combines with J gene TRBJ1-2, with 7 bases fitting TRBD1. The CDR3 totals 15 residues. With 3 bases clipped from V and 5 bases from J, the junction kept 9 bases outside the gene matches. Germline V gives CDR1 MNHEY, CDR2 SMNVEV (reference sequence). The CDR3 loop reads CASSFLDRVGYGYTF. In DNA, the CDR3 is TGTGCCAGCAGTTTCCTAGACAGGGTGGGATATGGCTACACCTTC.